This T cell receptor beta chain was documented in a study of T cells in Graves' hyperthyroidism and ophthalmopathy. V was trimmed by 0 bases and J by 10 bases, leaving 7 bases between them. The CDR3 contains 11 residues. Germline CDR1 reads DFQATT; CDR2 reads SNEGSKA (reference sequence). Amplification targeted TCR beta CDR3 regions from RNA transcripts. RT-PCR in the first round (using the HTBI primer set) targeted the TCR CDR3. TCRdb ran MiXCR on the multiplex PCR reads and lists one entry per CDR3 protein. The table lists about 320,000 distinct CDR3 sequences, approximately 15% of them singletons. This clonotype showed up many times.

Specimen: blood. This chain uses TRBV20-1 with TRBJ2-1, with D unclear. The TCR originated in a man aged 30 to 45 with Graves' hyperthyroidism. CDR3 bases: TGCAGTGCTAGAGATGGCGACGAGCAGTTCTTC. Translating gives CSARDGDEQFF.